The clone carrying this TCR beta chain came up many times. Its antigen is unknown. One entry per CDR3 protein results from TCRdb running MiXCR on the RACE reads. The sample consists of about 65,000 distinct CDR3 sequences, around 6.1% of them appearing once. This entry belongs to a study of human T cells and chemical hapten exposure. Study-wide points: TCRs at a frequency above 1 in 1000 stayed unchanged with DPC sensitization.

This CDR3 comprises 17 residues. V dropped 2 bases and J dropped 5; count of bases not matched to a gene: 12. CDR1 and CDR2 from the germline V gene are MNHEY and SMNVEV (reference sequence). Regarding time point: healthy volunteer bleed at 6 weeks. The study extracted total RNA from unfractionated whole blood. This receptor was obtained from a female donor in good health. Some clones in this sample may be carry-over from other donors' samples. The sequenced material came from whole blood. The rearrangement joins TRBV27 to TRBJ1-1, with 9 bases lining up with TRBD1. CDR3 DNA: TGTGCCAGCAGTTTAGTAGGGACAGGGCGACTGAGGACTGAAGCTTTCTTT. It codes for CASSLVGTGRLRTEAFF.